These 20 T cell receptor beta chains were all obtained from the same sample, sequenced in a study of blood T cell repertoires in COVID-19. Libraries were prepared by immunoSEQ multiplex PCR; TCRdb keeps only in-frame clonotypes and omits some of them. Counted here are tens of thousands of clones, about 90% occurring once; the ten biggest clones make up less than 20%. The sequenced material came from peripheral blood. These receptors were collected from a human donor in a cohort sampled during active COVID-19.

The gene calls are TRBV6-5 and TRBJ2-7; maybe TRBD1 (6 bases). Germline V CDR1 and CDR2: MNHEY, SVGAGI. V was clipped by 6 bases and J by 4 bases, with 13 bases between them. The CDR3 is made up of 13 amino acids. CDR3 DNA sequence: TGTGCCAGCAGCCCGAACAGGGATTACGAGCAGTACTTC. It specifies CASSPNRDYEQYF.

The J gene is TRBJ2-5, the V gene TRBV3-1 (or the pseudogene TRBV3-2); 7 nucleotides align to TRBD1. Germline trimming cut 0 bases from V and 5 bases from J; bases unmatched to any gene: 3. CDR3 length: 14 amino acids. CDR1 and CDR2 (germline): LGHDT, YNNKEL (reference sequence). In nucleotides, the CDR3 is TGTGCCAGCAGCCAAGATGTCAGGGGGGAGACCCAGTACTTC. Protein product: CASSQDVRGETQYF.

V is TRBV14 and J is TRBJ2-7; no firm D call. V was clipped by 1 base and J by 4 bases, with 8 bases between them. CDR3 size: 13 residues. Germline loops: CDR1 SGHDN, CDR2 FVKESK. The CDR3 region has the DNA TGTGCCAGCAGCCAAGGAACGACTTACGAGCAGTACTTC. Translation gives CASSQGTTYEQYF.

The CDR3 is CASSPGAGALTYEQYF. CDR3 coding DNA: TGTGCCAGCAGCCCGGGCGCGGGAGCCCTGACCTACGAGCAGTACTTC. The genes are TRBV11-2 and TRBJ2-7, with 7 positions matching TRBD2. The length of the CDR3 is 16 residues. Germline assignment: CDR1 SGHAT and CDR2 FQNNGV. The V segment lost 5 bases and the J segment 2 bases; nucleotides outside the gene matches: 12.

This chain links TRBV19 with TRBJ1-5; D is undetermined. Germline CDR1 LNHDA, CDR2 SQIVND (reference sequence). The CDR3 extends over 15 amino acids. Trimming took 3 bases from V and 0 from J, leaving 9 bases between them. The CDR3 coding sequence is TGTGCCAGTAGTATCCAGGTTAATAGCAATCAGCCCCAGCATTTT. It codes for CASSIQVNSNQPQHF.

V gene TRBV5-6 combines with J gene TRBJ1-1; perhaps TRBD1 as D (6 bases). Germline CDR1 reads SGHDT; CDR2 reads YYEEEE. With 2 bases removed from V and 5 bases from J, the gap between germline ends came to 13 bases. CDR3 length: 14 residues. This chain's CDR3 is CASSFWGQGTEAFF. As DNA, the CDR3 is TGTGCCAGCAGCTTCTGGGGGCAAGGAACTGAAGCTTTCTTT.

The rearrangement uses TRBV6-1 and TRBJ1-1; 7 positions agree with TRBD1. Germline trimming cut 3 bases from V and 7 bases from J; bases unmatched to any gene: 5. The CDR3 has 13 amino acids. Germline-derived CDR1 and CDR2 are MNHNS and SASEGT. The DNA of the CDR3 is TGTGCCAGCAGTGAGGGGGACAGTAGTGAAGCTTTCTTT. Translation: CASSEGDSSEAFF.

This chain connects TRBV5-4 to TRBJ1-1; 8 nucleotides align to TRBD1. With V trimmed by 4 bases and J by 5 bases, 10 bases remained unmatched. Looked up from germline, CDR1 is SGHNT and CDR2 is YYREEE (reference sequence). This CDR3 has 15 amino acids. CDR3 in amino acids: CASSPDRVSRTEAFF. CDR3 DNA: TGTGCCAGCAGCCCGGACAGGGTAAGTCGTACTGAAGCTTTCTTT.

The gene calls are TRBV4-3 and TRBJ2-2, with TRBD2 identical over 8 bases. With V trimmed by 0 bases and J by 10 bases, 7 bases remained unmatched. CDR3 length: 15 residues. Looked up from germline, CDR1 is LGHNA and CDR2 is YSLEER. The CDR3, as DNA: TGCGCCAGCAGCCAAGATTTGATAGCGGGGACGGAGCTGTTTTTT. Translated: CASSQDLIAGTELFF.

The table lists this clone with a few counts. The gene calls are TRBV20-1 and TRBJ1-1; no clear D gene. The V gene lost 0 bases and the J gene lost 8 bases, with 7 bases spanning the gap. Germline values: CDR1 DFQATT, CDR2 SNEGSKA (reference sequence). The CDR3 is 11 amino acids. The CDR3 is CSARDYVEAFF. CDR3 coding DNA: TGCAGTGCTAGAGATTATGTAGAAGCTTTCTTT.

The chain recombines TRBV24-1 with TRBJ2-1; 8 bases align to TRBD2. Trimming at V came to 3 bases and at J to 6 bases, leaving 9 bases not matched to a gene. Germline-derived CDR1 and CDR2 are KGHDR and SFDVKD. This CDR3 is 16 amino acids long. CDR3 sequence: CATSDTTGLEVNEQFF. Written as DNA, the CDR3 is TGTGCCACCAGTGATACAACGGGACTAGAAGTCAATGAGCAGTTCTTC.

This clone appeared a few times. This chain links TRBV23-1 with TRBJ1-1; no clear D. TRBV23-1 is given ORF status, its function remaining uncertain. Trimming cost V 10 bases and J 7 bases, with 16 bases left between them. The CDR3 consists of 12 residues. CDR3 residues: CATPLEEDEAFF. CDR3 bases: TGCGCCACCCCTTTGGAGGAGGATGAAGCTTTCTTT.

The rearrangement joins TRBV11-2 to TRBJ2-5; D not certain. In germline, CDR1 is SGHAT, CDR2 FQNNGV. There are 11 residues in the CDR3. V gave up 5 bases and J gave up 10 bases, with 11 bases separating them. DNA for the CDR3: TGTGCCAGCAGCCCCCTAGGTAGCCAGTACTTC. Translated, it gives CASSPLGSQYF.

The genes are TRBV2 and TRBJ1-1; 9 bases map to TRBD1. The CDR3 sequence is 15 residues long. CDR1 SNHLY and CDR2 FYNNEI come from the germline V gene. Germline trimming cut 6 bases from V and 4 bases from J; bases unmatched to any gene: 9. The CDR3 nucleotides read TGTGCCAGCAGCAGAATAACAGGGGGCGGCACTGAAGCTTTCTTT. Protein product: CASSRITGGGTEAFF.

The chain combines TRBV6-2 or TRBV6-3 with TRBJ1-2; a possible D gene is TRBD1 (5 bases). This CDR3 has 15 residues. Trimming cost V 2 bases and J 4 bases, with 14 bases left between them. The germline V gene encodes CDR1 MNHEY and CDR2 SVGEGT. CDR3 in amino acids: CASSYGGTGPYGYTF. CDR3 nucleotide sequence: TGTGCCAGCAGTTACGGGGGGACCGGTCCCTATGGCTACACCTTC.

With respect to this clone: The same CDR3 is also encoded by other DNA sequences in this sample. The CDR3 coding sequence is TGTGCCAGCGGGGCTTACGAGCAGTACTTC. Its translation: CASGAYEQYF. The chain has TRBV27 and TRBJ2-7, with D maybe TRBD1 (5 bases). V was shortened by 8 bases and J by 4 bases, with 6 bases between the two germline ends. Per the germline V gene, CDR1 is MNHEY and CDR2 is SMNVEV (reference sequence). The CDR3 contains 10 residues.

The J gene is TRBJ1-1, the V gene TRBV3-1 (or the pseudogene TRBV3-2); TRBD1 is a possible D gene (6 bases). V was shortened by 5 bases and J by 2 bases, with 15 bases between the two germline ends. CDR3 size: 15 residues. The germline V gene encodes CDR1 LGHDT and CDR2 YNNKEL (reference sequence). Written as DNA, the CDR3 is TGTGCCAGCAGCGTTCGCGGCAGGGGAAACACTGAAGCTTTCTTT. Its translation: CASSVRGRGNTEAFF.

The chain couples TRBV24-1 to TRBJ2-7, with D perhaps TRBD2 (6 bases). This CDR3 comprises 17 residues. V was trimmed by 4 bases and J by 0 bases, leaving 18 bases between them. Germline V gene sequence: CDR1 KGHDR, CDR2 SFDVKD. In DNA form, the CDR3 reads TGTGCCACCAGTGAACGTGGGACTCCCTGGGACTCCTACGAGCAGTACTTC. It specifies CATSERGTPWDSYEQYF.

This clone has just a few counts. This chain connects TRBV2 to TRBJ2-7; a weak D match, TRBD1 (8 bases). V lost 5 bases to trimming and J lost 7 bases, with 21 bases between them. This CDR3 is built from 15 residues. CDR1 is SNHLY, CDR2 FYNNEI, per germline. CDR3 DNA: TGTGCCAGCAGTCCAGAGACAGGGGAGGGTCTGGAGCAGTACTTC. Residues: CASSPETGEGLEQYF.

This clone was counted a single time. The CDR3 sequence: CASSELEGATTTNEKLFF. CDR3 coding DNA: TGTGCCAGCAGTGAGTTGGAGGGGGCGACGACAACTAATGAAAAACTGTTTTTT. J is TRBJ1-4 and V is TRBV2; 7 bases are shared with TRBD1. Germline V CDR1 and CDR2: SNHLY, FYNNEI. Unmatched junction bases numbered 10, after V lost 3 bases and J lost 0 bases. The CDR3 extends over 18 amino acids.